The TCR beta chain described here comes from a study of T cells after yellow fever vaccination. On this clonotype: Its antigen is still unknown.

It was through 5'RACE template switching that TCR cDNA was made, with a universal primer site and UMIs added. Using its own MiXCR run on the 5' RACE reads, TCRdb lists one record per CDR3 protein. The sample contains 300,000 to 400,000 distinct CDR3 sequences, approximately 12% of which appear only once. General study results and limits: Among primary-vaccination clones, most reappeared after the booster, at around 97% for CD4 and more than 85% for CD8.

The germline gives CDR1 SGHTA, CDR2 FQGTGA. V was cut by 5 bases and J by 7 bases, with 11 bases left in between. CDR3 length: 12 residues. The J gene is TRBJ1-2, the V gene TRBV7-3, with D unclear. This clonotype was obtained from a man aged 18 to 30 who received the YFV17D yellow fever vaccine. The sequences come from CD4+ T cells sorted from PBMCs, collected 15 days after the yellow fever booster vaccination. The CDR3 region has the DNA TGTGCCAGCAGCACCGGACCGGGTGGCTACACCTTC. Its translation is CASSTGPGGYTF.